This TCR beta chain was recovered during a study of identical twins. Study-wide results and limits: The abundant beta clonotypes from cord blood had fewer insertions, and memory repertoires had none of this.

In this sample, this clonotype turned up a few times. Antigen unknown. Template switching, a step in the protocol, added a universal primer site, and cDNA carried unique molecular identifiers. One entry per CDR3 protein results from TCRdb running MiXCR on the 5' RACE reads. The sample records fewer than 250,000 distinct CDR3 sequences, approximately 8.3% being singletons. This CDR3 region has 15 residues. There were only healthy Caucasians among the donors. The same sample was also used in a study of yellow fever vaccine responses in identical twins.

The sequence was obtained from a woman between 18 and 29 years old in good health. The V and J genes are TRBV21-1 and TRBJ2-7; the D call of TRBD1 is as the table states it, not checked on the DNA. TRBV21-1 is recorded as a pseudogene. Sequencing used memory (CD45RO+) T cells sorted from blood. The CDR3 coding sequence is TGTGCCAGCAGCCAAACGCGGGGGAAGAGGTACGAGCAGTACTTC. Encoded protein: CASSQTRGKRYEQYF.